This T cell receptor (beta chain) comes out of a study of cytomegalovirus exposure and HLA in healthy donors. The study, taken as a whole, reports: There were some V segments, including TRBV6-2 and TRBV6-3, excluded as indistinguishable. Most of the TCR beta V segments (in an earlier analysis) were productive either about 90% or about 30% of the time. Rarity marked most TCR sequences, yet some public TCRs occurred in many donors. Later analysis found that TCR beta chains associated with HLA were more clonally expanded than other, equally common chains.

A multiplex PCR was run with 60 Vbeta primers and 13 Jbeta primers. Sequencing was performed with immunoSEQ multiplex PCR; in TCRdb, only in-frame clones are kept and a portion is missing. This sample has 150,000 to 200,000 clones, with 80% to 90% found just once. V gave up 5 bases and J gave up 3 bases; unmatched junction bases: 6. Per germline, CDR1 SEHNR and CDR2 FQNEAQ (reference sequence). The length of the CDR3 is 14 residues. The sample holds a few counts of this clone. As yet, its antigen is unknown. Sequenced material: PBMCs. The TCR originated in a man aged 18 to 30 in good health and CMV-seronegative. This chain joins TRBV7-9 and TRBJ2-7, with 8 bases aligning to TRBD1. The CDR3 DNA reads TGTGCCAGCAGCCCGGACAGGGCAAACTACGAGCAGTACTTC. Translation gives CASSPDRANYEQYF.